This TCR beta chain derives from a study of siplizumab effects on memory and regulatory T cells. Study conclusions and caveats: Most proliferating CD4+ or CD8+ clones, roughly 75-97%, had no naive or memory assignment. The apparent diversity of naive T cells exceeded that of memory cells, and naive T cells seemed to make a major contribution to the alloresponse.

This CDR3 has 16 amino acids. V lost 0 bases and J lost 5, with 15 bases in between. Notes on this clone: What it binds is not known.

Profiling relied on immunoSEQ multiplex PCR, and the TCRdb table lists in-frame clones only, not all of them. This sample carries 110,000 or so clones, 90% to 95% of them seen once, and the ten largest clones take approximately 0.32%. The chain carries TRBV5-3 and TRBJ2-1; no clear D gene. TRBV5-3 is an open reading frame whose function is uncertain. Source material: CD4+ T cells sorted from blood. The TCR comes from a human donor in good health. CDR3 protein: CARSLVCVGKNNEQFF. The CDR3 DNA reads TGTGCCAGAAGCTTGGTCTGCGTGGGGAAAAACAATGAGCAGTTCTTC.